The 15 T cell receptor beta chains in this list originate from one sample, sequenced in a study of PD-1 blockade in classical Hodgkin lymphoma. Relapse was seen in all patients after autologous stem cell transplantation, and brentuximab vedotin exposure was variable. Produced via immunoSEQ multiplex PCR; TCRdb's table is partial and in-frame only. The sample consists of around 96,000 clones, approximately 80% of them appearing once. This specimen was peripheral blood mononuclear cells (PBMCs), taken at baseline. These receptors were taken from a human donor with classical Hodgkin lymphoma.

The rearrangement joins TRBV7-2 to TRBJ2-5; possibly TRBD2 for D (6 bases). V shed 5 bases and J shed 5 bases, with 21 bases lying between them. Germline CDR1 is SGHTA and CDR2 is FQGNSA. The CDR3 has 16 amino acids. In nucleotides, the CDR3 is TGTGCCAGCAGCAACCCGAGGAGGGTCCATGGGGAGACCCAGTACTTC. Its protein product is CASSNPRRVHGETQYF.

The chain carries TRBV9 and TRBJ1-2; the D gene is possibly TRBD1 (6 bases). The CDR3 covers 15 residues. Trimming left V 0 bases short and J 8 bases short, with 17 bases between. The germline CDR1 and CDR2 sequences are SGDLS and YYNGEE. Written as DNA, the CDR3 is TGTGCCAGCAGCGTAGGCCCCCTTGGAGGGGGGGGCTACACCTTC. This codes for CASSVGPLGGGGYTF.

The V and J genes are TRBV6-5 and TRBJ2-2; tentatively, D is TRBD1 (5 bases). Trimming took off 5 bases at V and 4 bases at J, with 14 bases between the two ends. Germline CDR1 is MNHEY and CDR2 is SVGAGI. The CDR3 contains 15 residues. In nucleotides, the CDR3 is TGTGCCAGCAGTGCAAGCTCACAGGTCACCGGGGAGCTGTTTTTT. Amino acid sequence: CASSASSQVTGELFF.

The CDR3 protein is CASSLWAVGYRNGELFF. For the CDR3, the DNA is TGTGCCAGCAGCTTGTGGGCAGTAGGATACCGTAACGGGGAGCTGTTTTTT. This rearrangement joins TRBV5-6 to TRBJ2-2; D is unresolved. Germline values: CDR1 SGHDT, CDR2 YYEEEE. CDR3 length: 17 residues. V lost 1 base, J lost 7 bases, and 20 bases lay in between.

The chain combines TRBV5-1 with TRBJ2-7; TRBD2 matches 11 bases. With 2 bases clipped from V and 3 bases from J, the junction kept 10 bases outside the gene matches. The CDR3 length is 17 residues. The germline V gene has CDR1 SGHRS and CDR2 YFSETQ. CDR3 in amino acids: CASSFTPGLAEGYEQYF. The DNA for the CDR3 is TGCGCCAGCAGCTTTACTCCGGGACTAGCGGAGGGCTACGAGCAGTACTTC.

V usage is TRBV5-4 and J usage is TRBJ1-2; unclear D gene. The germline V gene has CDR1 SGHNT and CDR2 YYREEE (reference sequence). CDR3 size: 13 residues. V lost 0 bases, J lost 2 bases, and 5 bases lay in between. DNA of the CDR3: TGTGCCAGCAGCTTGGGAGACAACTATGGCTACACCTTC. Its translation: CASSLGDNYGYTF.

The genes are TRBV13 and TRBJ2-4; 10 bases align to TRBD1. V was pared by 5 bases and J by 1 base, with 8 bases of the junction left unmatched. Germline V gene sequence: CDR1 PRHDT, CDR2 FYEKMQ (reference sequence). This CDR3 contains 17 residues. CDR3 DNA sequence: TGTGCCAGCAGCACTAGTGGGACAGGGGCCGCCAAAAACATTCAGTACTTC. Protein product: CASSTSGTGAAKNIQYF.

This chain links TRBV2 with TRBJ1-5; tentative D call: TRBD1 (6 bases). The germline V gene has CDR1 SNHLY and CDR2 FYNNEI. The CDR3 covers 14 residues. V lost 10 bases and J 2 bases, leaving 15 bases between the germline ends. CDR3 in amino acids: CATGRGLGNQPQHF. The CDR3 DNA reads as TGTGCCACCGGGCGGGGGCTCGGCAATCAGCCCCAGCATTTT.

The CDR3 DNA is TGTGCCAGCAGCGTAGGGACAGGGTCTGAAGCTTTCTTT. The encoded protein is CASSVGTGSEAFF. The chain recombines TRBV9 with TRBJ1-1; 8 nucleotides align to TRBD1. Germline V lookup: CDR1 SGDLS, CDR2 YYNGEE. After removal of 0 bases from V and 6 bases from J, the junction contained 1 base not matched to a gene. The CDR3 is 13 residues long.

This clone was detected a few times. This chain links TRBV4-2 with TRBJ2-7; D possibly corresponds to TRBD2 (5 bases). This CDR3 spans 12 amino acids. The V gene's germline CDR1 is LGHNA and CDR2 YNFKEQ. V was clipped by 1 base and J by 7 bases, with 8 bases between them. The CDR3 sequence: CASSQGGREQYF. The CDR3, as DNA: TGTGCCAGCAGCCAAGGAGGGCGTGAGCAGTACTTC.

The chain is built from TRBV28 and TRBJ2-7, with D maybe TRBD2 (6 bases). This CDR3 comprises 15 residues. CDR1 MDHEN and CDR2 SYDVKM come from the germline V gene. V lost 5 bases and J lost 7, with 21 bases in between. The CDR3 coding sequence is TGTGCCAGCAGTAACGGTGGCAGGGCCCGGGGGGAGCAGTACTTC. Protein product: CASSNGGRARGEQYF.

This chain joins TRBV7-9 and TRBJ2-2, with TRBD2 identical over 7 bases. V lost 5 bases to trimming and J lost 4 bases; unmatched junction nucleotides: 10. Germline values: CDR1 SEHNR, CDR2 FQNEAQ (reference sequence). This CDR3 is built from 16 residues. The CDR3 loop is CASSPDPLASTGELFF. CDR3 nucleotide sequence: TGTGCCAGCAGCCCAGACCCACTAGCGTCCACCGGGGAGCTGTTTTTT.

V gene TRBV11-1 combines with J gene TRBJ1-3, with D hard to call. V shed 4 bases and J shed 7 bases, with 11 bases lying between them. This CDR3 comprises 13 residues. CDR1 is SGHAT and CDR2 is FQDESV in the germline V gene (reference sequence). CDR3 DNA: TGTGCCAGCAGCTCCAAGGTGGGGAACACCATATATTTT. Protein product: CASSSKVGNTIYF.

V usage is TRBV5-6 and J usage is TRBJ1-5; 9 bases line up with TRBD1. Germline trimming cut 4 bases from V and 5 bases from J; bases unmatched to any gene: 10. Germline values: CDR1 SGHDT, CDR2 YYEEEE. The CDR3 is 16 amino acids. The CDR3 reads CASSKDRGSLDQPQHF. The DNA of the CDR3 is TGTGCCAGCAGCAAGGACAGGGGCTCCCTCGATCAGCCCCAGCATTTT.

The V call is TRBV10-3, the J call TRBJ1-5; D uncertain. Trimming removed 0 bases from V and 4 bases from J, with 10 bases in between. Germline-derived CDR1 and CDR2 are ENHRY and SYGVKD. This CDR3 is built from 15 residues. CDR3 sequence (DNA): TGTGCCATCAGTGAGTCCTCTCAGATTAATCAGCCCCAGCATTTT. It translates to CAISESSQINQPQHF.